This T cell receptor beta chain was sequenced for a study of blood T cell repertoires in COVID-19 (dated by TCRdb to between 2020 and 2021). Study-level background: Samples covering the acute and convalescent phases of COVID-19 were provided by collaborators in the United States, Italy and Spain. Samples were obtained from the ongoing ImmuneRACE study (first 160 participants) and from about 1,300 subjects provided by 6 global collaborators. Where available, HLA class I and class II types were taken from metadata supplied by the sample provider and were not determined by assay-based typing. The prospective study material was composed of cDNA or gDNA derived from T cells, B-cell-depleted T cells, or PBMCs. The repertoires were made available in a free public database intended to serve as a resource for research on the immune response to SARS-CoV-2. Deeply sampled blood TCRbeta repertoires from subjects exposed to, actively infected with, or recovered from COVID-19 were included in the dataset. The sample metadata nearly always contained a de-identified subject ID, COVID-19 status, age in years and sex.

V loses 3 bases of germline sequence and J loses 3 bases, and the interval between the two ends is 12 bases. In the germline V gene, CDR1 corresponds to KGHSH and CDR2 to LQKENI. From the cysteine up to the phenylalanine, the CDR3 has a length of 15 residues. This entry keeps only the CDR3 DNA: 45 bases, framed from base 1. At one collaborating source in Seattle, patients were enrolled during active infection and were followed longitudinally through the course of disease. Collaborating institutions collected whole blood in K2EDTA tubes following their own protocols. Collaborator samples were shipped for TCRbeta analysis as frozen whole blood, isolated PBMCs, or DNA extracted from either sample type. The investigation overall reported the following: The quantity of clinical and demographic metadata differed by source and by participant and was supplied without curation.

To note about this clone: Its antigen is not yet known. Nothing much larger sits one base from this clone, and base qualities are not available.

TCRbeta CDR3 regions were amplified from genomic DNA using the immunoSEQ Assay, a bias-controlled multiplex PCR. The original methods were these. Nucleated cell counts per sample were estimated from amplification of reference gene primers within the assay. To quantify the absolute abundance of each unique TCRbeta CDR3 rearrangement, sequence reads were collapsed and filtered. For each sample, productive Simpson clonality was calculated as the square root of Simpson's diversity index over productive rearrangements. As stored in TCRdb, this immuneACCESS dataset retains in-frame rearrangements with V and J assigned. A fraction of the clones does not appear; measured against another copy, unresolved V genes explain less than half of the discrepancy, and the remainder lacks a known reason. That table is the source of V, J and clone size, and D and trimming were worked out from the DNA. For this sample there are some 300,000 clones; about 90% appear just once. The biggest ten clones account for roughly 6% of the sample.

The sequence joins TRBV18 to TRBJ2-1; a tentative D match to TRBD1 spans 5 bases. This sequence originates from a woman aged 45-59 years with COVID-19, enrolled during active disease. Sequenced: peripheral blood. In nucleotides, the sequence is TGTGCCAGCTCACCTTTGGCAGGGCGCTACAATGAGCAGTTCTTC. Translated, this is CASSPLAGRYNEQFF.